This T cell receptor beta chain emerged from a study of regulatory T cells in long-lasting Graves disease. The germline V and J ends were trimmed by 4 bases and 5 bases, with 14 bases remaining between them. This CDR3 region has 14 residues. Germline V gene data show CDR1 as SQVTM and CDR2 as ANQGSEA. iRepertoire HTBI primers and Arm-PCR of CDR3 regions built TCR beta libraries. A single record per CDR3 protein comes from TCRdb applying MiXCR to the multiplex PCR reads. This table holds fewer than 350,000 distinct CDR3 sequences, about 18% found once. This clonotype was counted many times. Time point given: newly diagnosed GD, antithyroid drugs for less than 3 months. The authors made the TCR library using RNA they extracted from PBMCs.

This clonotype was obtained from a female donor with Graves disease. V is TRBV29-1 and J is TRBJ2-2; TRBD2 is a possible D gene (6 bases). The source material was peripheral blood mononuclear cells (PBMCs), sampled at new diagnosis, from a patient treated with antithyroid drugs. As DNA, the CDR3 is TGCAGCGTTGTGGCGGGACGGGGGACCGGGGAGCTGTTTTTT. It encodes CSVVAGRGTGELFF.